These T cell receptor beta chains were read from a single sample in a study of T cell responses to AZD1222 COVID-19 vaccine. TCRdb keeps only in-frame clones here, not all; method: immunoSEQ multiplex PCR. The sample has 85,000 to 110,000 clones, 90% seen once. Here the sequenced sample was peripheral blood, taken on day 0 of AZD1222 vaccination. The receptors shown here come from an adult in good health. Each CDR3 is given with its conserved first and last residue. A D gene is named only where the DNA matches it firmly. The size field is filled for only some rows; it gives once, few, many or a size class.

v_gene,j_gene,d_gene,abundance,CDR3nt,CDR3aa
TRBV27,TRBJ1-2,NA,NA,TGTGCCAGCAGCCCTTGGGATGTGGTCGCCAATAATGGCTACACCTTC,CASSPWDVVANNGYTF
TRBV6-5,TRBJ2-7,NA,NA,TGTGCCAGCAGTTACGAATGGGAGCAGTACTTC,CASSYEWEQYF
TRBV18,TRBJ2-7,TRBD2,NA,TGTGCCAGCTCACCATCACGGGGGGTCTACGAGCAGTACTTC,CASSPSRGVYEQYF
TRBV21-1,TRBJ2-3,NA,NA,TGTGCCAGCAGCCCCGCCCTAGCGGGGGGCCTCACGATCACAGATACGCAGTATTTT,CASSPALAGGLTITDTQYF
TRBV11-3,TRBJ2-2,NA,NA,TGTGCCAGCAGCCCAGACCCCCGTTGGCCGGACGGGGAGCTGTTTTTT,CASSPDPRWPDGELFF
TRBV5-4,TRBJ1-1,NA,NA,TGTGCCAGCAGCTCCGACGGTGAAGCTTTCTTT,CASSSDGEAFF
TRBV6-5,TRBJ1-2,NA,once,TGTGCCAGCAGTTACTCGACAGGAATGGGTCATGGCTACACCTTC,CASSYSTGMGHGYTF
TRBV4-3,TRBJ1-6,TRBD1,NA,TGCGCCAGCAGCCAGGTCCACACAGGGGCCAATTCACCCCTCCACTTT,CASSQVHTGANSPLHF
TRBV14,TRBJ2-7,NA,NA,TGTGCCAGCAGCCAAGAGGGCCTAGACAGGGGACTAAGCTACGAGCAGTACTTC,CASSQEGLDRGLSYEQYF
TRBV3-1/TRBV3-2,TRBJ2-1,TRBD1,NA,TGTGCCAGCAGCCAAGTTGGGACAGGAATTATCGAGCAGTTCTTC,CASSQVGTGIIEQFF
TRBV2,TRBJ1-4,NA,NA,TGTGCCAGCTCCAACCGGGTGTCTAATGAAAAACTGTTTTTT,CASSNRVSNEKLFF
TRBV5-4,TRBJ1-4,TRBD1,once,TGTGCCAGCAGTACGGGACAGGGGAAAACGACTAATGAAAAACTGTTTTTT,CASSTGQGKTTNEKLFF
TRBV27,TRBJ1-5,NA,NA,TGTGCCAGCAGTCCAACCGTTAGGGGATCCCAGCCCCAGCATTTT,CASSPTVRGSQPQHF
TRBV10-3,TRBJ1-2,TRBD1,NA,TGTGCCATCAGTGACAGGACAGGGGGCTCGAGCTATGGCTACACCTTC,CAISDRTGGSSYGYTF
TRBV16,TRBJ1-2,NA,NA,TGTGCCAGCAGCCAAGGCTATGGCTACACCTTC,CASSQGYGYTF
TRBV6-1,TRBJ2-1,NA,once,TGTGCCAGCAGTGAAAACTACAATGAGCAGTTCTTC,CASSENYNEQFF
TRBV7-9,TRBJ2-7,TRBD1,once,TGTGCCAGCAGCTTAAGGGGGCCTTACGAGCAGTACTTC,CASSLRGPYEQYF
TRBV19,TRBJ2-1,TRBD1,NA,TGTGCCAGTAGTCGGGGGACAGGCAGACAAACCTACAATGAGCAGTTCTTC,CASSRGTGRQTYNEQFF
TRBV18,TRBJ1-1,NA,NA,TGTGCCAGCTCACCAAGGGAGGGGATGAACACTGAAGCTTTCTTT,CASSPREGMNTEAFF
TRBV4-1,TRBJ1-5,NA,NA,TGCGCCAGCAGCCTCGGTCGGGTCAATCAGCCCCAGCATTTT,CASSLGRVNQPQHF
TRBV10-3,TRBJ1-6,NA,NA,TGTGCCTCCACTGCCTCGTCCCAGGGCTCTCTATCACCCCTCCACTTT,CASTASSQGSLSPLHF
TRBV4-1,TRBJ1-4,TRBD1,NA,TGCGCCAGCAGCCAAGGGCGGGACAGGGAAAAACTGTTTTTT,CASSQGRDREKLFF
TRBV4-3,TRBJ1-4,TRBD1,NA,TGCGCCAGCAGCCGGACAGGGGGCGATGAAAAACTGTTTTTT,CASSRTGGDEKLFF
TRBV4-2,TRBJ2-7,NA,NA,TGTGCCAGCAGCCAAGATGTAACAAGCTCCTACGAGCAGTACTTC,CASSQDVTSSYEQYF
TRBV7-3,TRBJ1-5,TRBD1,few,TGTGCCAGCAGCCCCCGGGACAGGGAGTATCAGCCCCAGCATTTT,CASSPRDREYQPQHF
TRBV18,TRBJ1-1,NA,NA,TGTGCCAGCTCACCACCGGACAGGAACACTGAAGCTTTCTTT,CASSPPDRNTEAFF
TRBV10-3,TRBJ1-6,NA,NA,TGTGCCATCAGTGAGTCCCATGACTATAATTCACCCCTCCACTTT,CAISESHDYNSPLHF
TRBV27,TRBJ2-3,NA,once,TGTGCCAGCAGTTGGGGGGCCGGAACAGATACGCAGTATTTT,CASSWGAGTDTQYF
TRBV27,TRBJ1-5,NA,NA,TGTGCCAGCAGTTTCGGACGGAGCAATCAGCCCCAGCATTTT,CASSFGRSNQPQHF
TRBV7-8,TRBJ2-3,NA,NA,TGTGCCAGCAGCCTATTACAGGTCGGGGGCGGGGTAACAGATACGCAGTATTTT,CASSLLQVGGGVTDTQYF
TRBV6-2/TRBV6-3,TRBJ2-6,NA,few,TGTGCCAGCAGTACAGACTCTGGGGCCAACGTCCTGACTTTC,CASSTDSGANVLTF
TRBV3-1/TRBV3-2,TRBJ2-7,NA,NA,TGTGCCAGCAGCCAGGGCCCCGACCCCGGCTACGAGCAGTACTTC,CASSQGPDPGYEQYF
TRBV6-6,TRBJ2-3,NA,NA,TGTGCCAGCAGTTACTTCCAGGGTACAGATACGCAGTATTTT,CASSYFQGTDTQYF
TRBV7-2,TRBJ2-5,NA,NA,TGTGCCAGCAGCTCCCGGGGCAGGGTGGAGACCCAGTACTTC,CASSSRGRVETQYF
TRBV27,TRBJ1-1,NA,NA,TGTGCCACCAAGGATCGGGTCGGTTTAGTAGCTTTCTTT,CATKDRVGLVAFF
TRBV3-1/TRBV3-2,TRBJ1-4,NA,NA,TGTGCCGACGAGCAGGGTTCAGTTGAAAAACTGTTTTTT,CADEQGSVEKLFF
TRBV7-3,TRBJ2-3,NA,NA,TGTGCCAGCAGCTTAGTAGGGGGGCCCAGCACAGATACGCAGTATTTT,CASSLVGGPSTDTQYF
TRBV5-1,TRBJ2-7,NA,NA,TGCGCCAGCAGCTCACAGCCCAGGGGTTTCCTAAGGGAGCAGTACTTC,CASSSQPRGFLREQYF
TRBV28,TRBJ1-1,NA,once,TGTGCCAGCAGTTCACCGCTCGCCCTTCAGAACACTGAAGCTTTCTTT,CASSSPLALQNTEAFF
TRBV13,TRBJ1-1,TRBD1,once,TGTGCCAGCAGCTCGGGACAGAGGACTGAAGCTTTCTTT,CASSSGQRTEAFF
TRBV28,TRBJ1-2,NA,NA,TGTGCCAGCACCCTGGGGGGGTATGGCTACACCTTC,CASTLGGYGYTF
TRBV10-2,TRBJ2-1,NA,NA,TGCGCCAGCAGTGACGAGAGCTCCTACAATGAGCAGTTCTTC,CASSDESSYNEQFF